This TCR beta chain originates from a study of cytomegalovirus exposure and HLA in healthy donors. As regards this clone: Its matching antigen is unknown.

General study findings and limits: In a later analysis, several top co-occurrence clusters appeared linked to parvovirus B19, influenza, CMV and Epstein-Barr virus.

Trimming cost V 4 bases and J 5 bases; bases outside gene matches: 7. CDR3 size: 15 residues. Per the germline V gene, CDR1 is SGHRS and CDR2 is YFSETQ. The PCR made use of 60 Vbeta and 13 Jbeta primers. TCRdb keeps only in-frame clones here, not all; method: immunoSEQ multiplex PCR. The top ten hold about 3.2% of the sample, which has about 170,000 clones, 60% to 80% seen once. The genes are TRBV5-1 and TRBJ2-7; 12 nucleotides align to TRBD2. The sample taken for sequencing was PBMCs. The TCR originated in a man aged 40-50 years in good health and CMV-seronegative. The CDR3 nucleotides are TGCGCCAGCAGCCCGAAGGGACTAGCGGGCAACGAGCAGTACTTC. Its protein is CASSPKGLAGNEQYF.